This TCR beta chain was profiled in a study of blood T cells in healthy people across ages. Germline V gene sequence: CDR1 DFQATT, CDR2 SNEGSKA (reference sequence). Trimming removed 5 bases from V and 8 bases from J, with 15 bases in between. CDR3 length: 12 residues. Sample-barcoded 5' priming and a J-beta primer mix drove a second PCR of roughly 6 to 12 cycles. Each TCR beta cDNA got a 12-nucleotide random molecular identifier. TCRdb itself ran the 5' RACE reads through MiXCR, one entry per CDR3 protein. The sample holds around 1.5 million distinct CDR3 sequences, approximately 32% seen once. Points from the study as a whole: Diversity was estimated from one million T cells, and these estimates were considered underestimates.

This clonotype was recorded many times. Its matching antigen is unknown. Sequencing used blood. This receptor was taken from a woman in her 30s in good health. The V gene is TRBV20-1, the J gene TRBJ1-2; TRBD1 might be the D (6 bases). CDR3 in amino acids: CSAPRQDFGYTF. DNA for the CDR3: TGCAGTGCTCCTAGACAGGATTTCGGCTACACCTTC.